These 10 T cell receptor beta chains were all obtained from the same sample, sequenced in a study of blood T cell repertoires in COVID-19. The protocol was immunoSEQ multiplex PCR, while the TCRdb copy is restricted to in-frame clones and leaves out a portion. The table has more than 90,000 clones, 70% to 90% seen once; the top ten hold 9.5% to 15%. Sample: peripheral blood. The source is a human donor in a cohort sampled during active COVID-19.

V is TRBV24-1 and J is TRBJ2-4; 9 nucleotides agree with TRBD1. The V segment lost 4 bases and the J segment 9 bases; nucleotides outside the gene matches: 3. This CDR3 comprises 13 residues. Germline CDR1 reads KGHDR; CDR2 reads SFDVKD. The CDR3 loop reads CATSEKDRGIQYF. CDR3 coding DNA: TGTGCCACCAGTGAGAAGGACAGGGGCATTCAGTACTTC.

V gene TRBV27 combines with J gene TRBJ1-2; D might be TRBD1 (6 bases). Trimming took off 6 bases at V and 4 bases at J, with 12 bases between the two ends. The CDR3 runs 13 residues. Germline V lookup: CDR1 MNHEY, CDR2 SMNVEV (reference sequence). The CDR3 region has the DNA TGTGCCAGCAGGGGGAGGGGGACCTATGGCTACACCTTC. Protein sequence: CASRGRGTYGYTF.

The gene calls are TRBV6-2 or TRBV6-3 and TRBJ2-1, with 9 bases fitting TRBD2. Germline trimming cut 4 bases from V and 7 bases from J; bases unmatched to any gene: 2. Germline loops: CDR1 MNHEY, CDR2 SVGEGT. This CDR3 region has 13 residues. The CDR3 sequence: CASSSGLANEQFF. The DNA of the CDR3 is TGTGCCAGCAGTTCGGGACTAGCTAATGAGCAGTTCTTC.

V and J are TRBV6-5 and TRBJ1-1; TRBD1 agrees at 8 bases. The germline gives CDR1 MNHEY, CDR2 SVGAGI. The ends lost 0 bases at V and 5 bases at J; junction bases unmatched: 8. This CDR3 comprises 16 residues. This CDR3 reads CASSYSRGQVGTEAFF. For the CDR3, the DNA is TGTGCCAGCAGTTACTCGCGGGGACAGGTAGGGACTGAAGCTTTCTTT.

This chain connects TRBV7-2 to TRBJ1-2; TRBD1 aligns across 11 bases. CDR1 is SGHTA and CDR2 is FQGNSA in the germline V gene. The length of the CDR3 is 17 residues. The V and J ends lost 5 bases and 6 bases, in that order; junction bases with no gene match: 14. This CDR3 reads CASSLVGGTGGLDGYTF. DNA for the CDR3: TGTGCCAGCAGCCTCGTAGGGGGGACAGGGGGTCTGGATGGCTACACCTTC.

This rearrangement joins TRBV15 to TRBJ2-5; 9 nucleotides align to TRBD1. The V segment lost 2 bases and the J segment 7 bases; nucleotides outside the gene matches: 8. From germline, CDR1 is LNHNV and CDR2 YYDKDF (reference sequence). The CDR3 covers 15 residues. Here the CDR3 DNA reads TGTGCCACCAGCAGAACAGGGGGCTCCGGGACGACCCAGTACTTC. Amino acid sequence: CATSRTGGSGTTQYF. The full variable domain, with the rest looked up from reference TRBV15 and TRBJ2-5, is DAMVIQNPRYQVTQFGKPVTLSCSQTLNHNVMYWYQQKSSQAPKLLFHYYDKDFNNEADTPDNFQSRRPNTSFCFLDIRSPGLGDTAMYLCATSRTGGSGTTQYFGPGTRLLVL.

The rearrangement links TRBV10-3 to TRBJ2-3; 8 nucleotides agree with TRBD2. The CDR3 is 16 residues long. The V gene's germline CDR1 is ENHRY and CDR2 SYGVKD. After removal of 6 bases from V and 3 bases from J, the junction contained 11 bases not matched to a gene. The CDR3 bases are TGTGCCATCAGCAGGACTAGCTCAAGGGGGACAGATACGCAGTATTTT. This gives the protein CAISRTSSRGTDTQYF.

With regard to this clone: Sequence at one end of the junction differs from germline and may be a read error. The chain links TRBV29-1 to TRBJ2-3; 7 bases match TRBD2. The V gene's germline CDR1 is SQVTM and CDR2 ANQGSEA. The CDR3 has 15 amino acids. CDR3 in amino acids: CSGEAGRMTTDTQYF. The CDR3 DNA reads TGCAGCGGTGAAGCGGGGAGGATGACGACAGATACGCAGTATTTT.

The chain combines TRBV4-3 with TRBJ2-7, with TRBD2 matching over 10 bases. The length of the CDR3 is 15 residues. Germline values: CDR1 LGHNA, CDR2 YSLEER. J lost 5 bases, V lost 0 bases, and 4 bases had no gene match. CDR3 sequence (DNA): TGCGCCAGCAGCCAAGAAGCGGGAGGGCCCCACGAGCAGTACTTC. It yields the protein CASSQEAGGPHEQYF.

The chain is built from TRBV7-3 and TRBJ2-5, with a possible D match to TRBD2 (6 bases). Germline CDR1 and CDR2: SGHTA and FQGTGA. The CDR3 spans 16 residues. Trimming removed 2 bases from V and 2 bases from J, with 15 bases in between. The CDR3 is CASSLVGGDVQETQYF. CDR3 sequence (DNA): TGTGCCAGCAGCTTAGTCGGCGGGGATGTACAAGAGACCCAGTACTTC.